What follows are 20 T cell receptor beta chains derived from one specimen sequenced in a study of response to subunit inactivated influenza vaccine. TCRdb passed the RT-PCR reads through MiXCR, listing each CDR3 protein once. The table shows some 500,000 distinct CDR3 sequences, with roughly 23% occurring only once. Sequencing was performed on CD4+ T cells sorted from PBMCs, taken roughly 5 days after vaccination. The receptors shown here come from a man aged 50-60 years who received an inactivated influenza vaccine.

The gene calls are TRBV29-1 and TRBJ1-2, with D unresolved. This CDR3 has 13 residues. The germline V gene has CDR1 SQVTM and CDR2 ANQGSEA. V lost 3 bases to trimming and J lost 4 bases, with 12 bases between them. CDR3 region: CSVEAVAGYGYTF. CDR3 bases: TGCAGCGTTGAGGCTGTTGCCGGCTATGGCTACACCTTC.

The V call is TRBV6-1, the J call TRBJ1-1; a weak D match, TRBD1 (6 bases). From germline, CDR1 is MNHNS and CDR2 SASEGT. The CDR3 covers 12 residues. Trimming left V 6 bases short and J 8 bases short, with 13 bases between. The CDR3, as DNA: TGTGCCAGCAGCCCCAGGGGCGCCGAAGCTTTCTTT. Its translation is CASSPRGAEAFF.

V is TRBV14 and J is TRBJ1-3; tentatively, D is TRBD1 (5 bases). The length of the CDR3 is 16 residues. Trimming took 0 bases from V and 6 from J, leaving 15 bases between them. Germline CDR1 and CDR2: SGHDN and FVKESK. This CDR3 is CASSQDRGAGKNTIYF. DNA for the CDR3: TGTGCCAGCAGCCAAGATCGTGGGGCTGGCAAAAACACCATATATTTT.

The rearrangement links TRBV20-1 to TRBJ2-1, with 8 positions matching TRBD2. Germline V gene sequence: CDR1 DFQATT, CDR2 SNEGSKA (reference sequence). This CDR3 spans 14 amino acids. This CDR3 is CSAPSVSGTNEQFF. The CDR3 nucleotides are TGCAGCGCTCCCTCAGTTAGCGGGACAAATGAGCAGTTCTTC.

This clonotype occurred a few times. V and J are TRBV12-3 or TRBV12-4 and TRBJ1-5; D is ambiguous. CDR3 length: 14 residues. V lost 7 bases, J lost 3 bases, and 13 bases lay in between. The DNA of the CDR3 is TGTGCCAGCACCCAAACGTCGGCCAATCAGCCCCAGCATTTT. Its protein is CASTQTSANQPQHF.

DNA for the CDR3: TGTGCCAGCAGCCCCCATCGCGGGGTGTCTACAGATACGCAGTATTTT. Translated, it gives CASSPHRGVSTDTQYF. This rearrangement joins TRBV7-2 to TRBJ2-3; D possibly corresponds to TRBD2 (6 bases). The CDR3 is 16 residues long. CDR1 and CDR2 from the germline V gene are SGHTA and FQGNSA. V was cut by 5 bases and J by 3 bases, with 18 bases left in between. The full variable domain, its missing parts supplied by reference TRBV7-2 and TRBJ2-3, is GAGVSQSPSNKVTEKGKDVELRCDPISGHTALYWYRQSLGQGLEFLIYFQGNSAPDKSGLPSDRFSAERTGGSVSTLTIQRTQQEDSAVYLCASSPHRGVSTDTQYFGPGTRLTVL.

CDR3 amino acids: CASRGDRALYEQYF. Here the CDR3 DNA reads TGTGCCAGCAGGGGGGACAGGGCCCTCTACGAGCAGTACTTC. The chain employs TRBV2 and TRBJ2-7, with 9 nucleotides matching TRBD1. Germline assignment: CDR1 SNHLY and CDR2 FYNNEI. J gave up 3 bases and V 6 bases, and 6 bases lay outside the gene matches. The length of the CDR3 is 14 residues.

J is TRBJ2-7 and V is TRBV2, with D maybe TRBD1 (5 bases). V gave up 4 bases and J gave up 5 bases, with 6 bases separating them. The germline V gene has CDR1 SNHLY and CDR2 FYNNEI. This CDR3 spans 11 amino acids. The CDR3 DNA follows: TGTGCCAGCAGTGGCAGGGACGAGCAGTACTTC. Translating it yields CASSGRDEQYF.

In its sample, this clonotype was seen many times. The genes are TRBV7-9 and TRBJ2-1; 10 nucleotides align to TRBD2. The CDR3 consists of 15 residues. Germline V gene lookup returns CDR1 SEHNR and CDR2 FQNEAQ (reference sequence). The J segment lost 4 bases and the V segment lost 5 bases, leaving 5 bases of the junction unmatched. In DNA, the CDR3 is TGTGCCAGCAGCGCCTCTAGCGGGGGATACAATGAGCAGTTCTTC. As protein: CASSASSGGYNEQFF.

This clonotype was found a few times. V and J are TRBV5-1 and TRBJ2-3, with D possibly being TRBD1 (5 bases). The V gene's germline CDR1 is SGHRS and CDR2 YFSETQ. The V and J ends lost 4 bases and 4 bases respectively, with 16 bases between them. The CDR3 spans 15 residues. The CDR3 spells CASSGQGNGPDTQYF. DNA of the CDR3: TGCGCCAGCAGCGGGCAGGGAAATGGACCAGATACGCAGTATTTT.

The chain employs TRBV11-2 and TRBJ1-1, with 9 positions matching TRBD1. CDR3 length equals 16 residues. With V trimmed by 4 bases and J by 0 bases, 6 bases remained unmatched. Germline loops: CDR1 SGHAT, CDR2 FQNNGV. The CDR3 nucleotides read TGTGCCAGCAGCTCCGCGGACAGGGGAGTGAACACTGAAGCTTTCTTT. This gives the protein CASSSADRGVNTEAFF.

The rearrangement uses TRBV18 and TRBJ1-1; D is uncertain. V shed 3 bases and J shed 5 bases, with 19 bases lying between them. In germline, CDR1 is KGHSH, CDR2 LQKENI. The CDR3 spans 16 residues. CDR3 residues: CASSPFSAGSQTEAFF. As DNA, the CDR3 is TGTGCCAGCTCACCCTTTTCTGCCGGAAGCCAAACTGAAGCTTTCTTT. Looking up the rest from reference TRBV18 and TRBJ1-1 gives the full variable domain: NAGVMQNPRHLVRRRGQEARLRCSPMKGHSHVYWYRQLPEEGLKFMVYLQKENIIDESGMPKERFSAEFPKEGPSILRIQQVVRGDSAAYFCASSPFSAGSQTEAFFGQGTRLTVV.

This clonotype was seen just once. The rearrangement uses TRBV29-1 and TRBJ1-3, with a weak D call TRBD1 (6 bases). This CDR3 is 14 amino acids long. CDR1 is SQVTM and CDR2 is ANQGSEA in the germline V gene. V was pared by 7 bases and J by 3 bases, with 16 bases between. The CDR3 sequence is CSGLTGTFGNTIYF. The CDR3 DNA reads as TGCAGCGGTCTAACCGGGACATTTGGAAACACCATATATTTT. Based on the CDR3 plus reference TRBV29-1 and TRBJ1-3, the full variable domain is SAVISQKPSRDICQRGTSLTIQCQVDSQVTMMFWYRQQPGQSLTLIATANQGSEATYESGFVIDKFPISRPNLTFSTLTVSNMSPEDSSIYLCSGLTGTFGNTIYFGEGSWLTVV.

This chain's CDR3 is CASRTFTGTSVNNEQFF. As DNA, the CDR3 is TGCGCCAGCCGGACATTTACCGGGACTAGCGTTAACAATGAGCAGTTCTTC. The chain is built from TRBV5-1 and TRBJ2-1; 10 bases agree with TRBD2. The V gene end was trimmed by 7 bases and the J gene end by 5 bases; junction bases not matched to a gene: 15. There are 17 residues in the CDR3. Per the germline V gene, CDR1 is SGHRS and CDR2 is YFSETQ.

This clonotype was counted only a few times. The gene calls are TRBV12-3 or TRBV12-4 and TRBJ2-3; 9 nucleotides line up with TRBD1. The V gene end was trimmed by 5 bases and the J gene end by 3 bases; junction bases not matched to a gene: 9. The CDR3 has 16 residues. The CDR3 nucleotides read TGTGCCAGCAGTCCCGGGACAGGGAGAGCGACAGATACGCAGTATTTT. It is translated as CASSPGTGRATDTQYF.

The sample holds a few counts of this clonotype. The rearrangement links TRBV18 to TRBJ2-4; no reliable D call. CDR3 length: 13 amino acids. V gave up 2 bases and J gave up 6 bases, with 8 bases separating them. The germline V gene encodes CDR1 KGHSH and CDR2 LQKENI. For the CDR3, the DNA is TGTGCCAGCTCACCATTGGAAAGAAACATTCAGTACTTC. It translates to CASSPLERNIQYF.

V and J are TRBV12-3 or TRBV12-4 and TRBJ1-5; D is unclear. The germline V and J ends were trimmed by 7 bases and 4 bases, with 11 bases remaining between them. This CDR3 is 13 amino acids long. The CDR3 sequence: CASMRGNNQPQHF. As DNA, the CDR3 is TGTGCCAGCATGAGAGGAAATAATCAGCCCCAGCATTTT.

This chain's CDR3 is CATSDSRGFGELFF. The CDR3 DNA follows: TGTGCCACCAGTGATTCCAGGGGGTTCGGGGAGCTGTTTTTT. The chain employs TRBV24-1 and TRBJ2-2, with TRBD1 matching over 7 bases. J lost 7 bases, V lost 2 bases, and 3 bases had no gene match. Germline CDR1 is KGHDR and CDR2 is SFDVKD. This CDR3 has 14 residues.

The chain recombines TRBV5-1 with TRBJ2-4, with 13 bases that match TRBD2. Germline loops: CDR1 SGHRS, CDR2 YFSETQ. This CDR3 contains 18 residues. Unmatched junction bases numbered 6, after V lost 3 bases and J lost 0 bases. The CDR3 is CASSSGLAGLIAKNIQYF. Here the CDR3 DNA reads TGCGCCAGCAGCTCGGGACTAGCGGGACTCATAGCCAAAAACATTCAGTACTTC.

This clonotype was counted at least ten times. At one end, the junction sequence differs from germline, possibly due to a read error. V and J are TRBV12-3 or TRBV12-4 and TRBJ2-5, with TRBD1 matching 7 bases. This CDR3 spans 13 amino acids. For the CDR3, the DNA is TGCGCCAGCAGCTTAGGACAGGAAGAGACCCAGTACTTC. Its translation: CASSLGQEETQYF.